This T cell receptor (beta chain) was found in a study of beta chain features in type 1 diabetes. Points from the study as a whole: Patients' naive, central memory and regulatory TCRB repertoires appeared more alike than those of healthy donors.

cDNA synthesis used the whole RNA isolate, giving expressed TCRB sequences. An average roughly 3.3 million reads came from naive, central memory and regulatory T cell samples. The table came from immunoSEQ multiplex PCR; TCRdb's copy has only in-frame clones and leaves some out. The sample includes about 240,000 clones, 25% to 35% of them seen just once. This clone showed up just a few times. Its antigen is still unknown. CDR3 length: 13 amino acids. Germline CDR1 reads SQVTM; CDR2 reads ANQGSEA. V shed 4 bases and J shed 1 base, with 10 bases lying between them. The sequenced sample was central memory CD4+ T cells from blood. The source of this sequence is a man younger than 45 in good health. J is TRBJ1-1 and V is TRBV29-1; maybe TRBD1 (6 bases). The CDR3 reads CSVGQGPNTEAFF. Written as DNA, the CDR3 is TGCAGCGTTGGTCAGGGGCCGAACACTGAAGCTTTCTTT.